The present entry profiles one TCR beta chain with its context. Which antigen it targets is not known. No base quality values were provided; no much bigger clone lies one nucleotide off. The data were obtained in a study of blood T cell repertoires in COVID-19 (dated by TCRdb to the early 2020s). Broadly, across the study: Samples from collaborators originated in the United States, Italy and Spain and spanned both the acute and convalescent phases of COVID-19. The material from the prospective study consisted of cDNA or gDNA derived from T cells, B-cell-depleted T cells, or PBMCs. Deeply sampled blood TCRbeta repertoires from subjects exposed to, actively infected with, or recovered from COVID-19 were included in the dataset. The repertoires were made available in a free public database intended to serve as a resource for research on the immune response to SARS-CoV-2. The samples were drawn from two sources: the first 160 participants of the ongoing ImmuneRACE study, and over 950 subjects contributed by 6 global collaborators. Nearly every sample came with metadata listing a de-identified subject ID, COVID-19 status, age in years and sex. HLA class I and class II types, where available, came from metadata supplied by the sample provider rather than from assay-based typing. Study-wide findings and limitations: How much clinical and demographic metadata was included differed by source and by participant, and the metadata was provided uncurated.

The germline V gene encodes CDR1 LNHDA and CDR2 SQIVND (reference sequence). V is trimmed back by 7 bases and J by 4 bases, and the junction contains 6 bases that no gene match accounts for. The CDR3 covers 13 residues, taking in both the cysteine and the phenylalanine. The DNA shown is the 39-base CDR3, in frame from base 1. Whole blood was collected in K2EDTA tubes by collaborating institutions according to the institutions' own protocols. For TCRbeta analysis, collaborators shipped samples in one of three forms: frozen whole blood, isolated PBMCs, or DNA extracted from either of those sample types. TCRbeta CDR3 regions were amplified from genomic DNA using the immunoSEQ Assay, a bias-controlled multiplex PCR. The source study handled its data this way. The number of nucleated cells in each sample was estimated by amplification of reference gene primers within the assay. To quantify the absolute abundance of each unique TCRbeta CDR3 rearrangement, sequence reads were collapsed and filtered. For each sample, productive Simpson clonality was calculated by taking the square root of Simpson's diversity index across productive rearrangements. Held by TCRdb, this immuneACCESS table contains in-frame sequences only and omits some clones. Under half of the omission traces to an unresolved V gene where checked; the cause of the rest is unknown. Clone size and V and J calls were adopted from that table, with D and trimming inferred from the DNA. The sample data list some 80,000 clones, and roughly 86% of these were observed just once. Approximately 7% of the sample goes to the ten largest clones.

Material for sequencing was peripheral blood. The origin of this receptor is a human donor in a cohort sampled during active COVID-19. The receptor chain draws on TRBV19 and TRBJ1-2; 7 bases in the middle match TRBD1. CDR3 region: CASISQGTYGYTF. In nucleotides, the sequence is TGTGCCAGTATCTCACAGGGGACCTATGGCTACACCTTC.